This is a list of T cell receptor beta chains from one sample in a study of shared clonotypes between healthy human individuals. The protocol was immunoSEQ multiplex PCR, while the TCRdb copy is restricted to in-frame clones and leaves out a portion. The repertoire has about 120,000 clones, about 71% of them found once; the top ten carry roughly 24%. The sample consisted of memory CD8+ T cells sorted from blood. These receptors came from a woman younger than 45 in good health. The CDR3 runs from the conserved cysteine through the conserved F or W. Fields, in order: J gene, D gene, clone size, V gene, CDR3 DNA, CDR3 protein. The D gene is left open where the match is weak. The size entry is marked missing in some rows and otherwise reads once, few, many or a size class.

j_gene: TRBJ2-5
d_gene: TRBD2
abundance: NA
v_gene: TRBV27
CDR3nt: TGTGCCAGCAGTTCACTGGGACTAGCGGGAGATGGGACCCAGTACTTC
CDR3aa: CASSSLGLAGDGTQYF

j_gene: TRBJ2-7
d_gene: NA
abundance: NA
v_gene: TRBV2
CDR3nt: TGTGCCAGCAGGACTAGTATAGCCTACGAGCAGTACTTC
CDR3aa: CASRTSIAYEQYF

j_gene: TRBJ1-1
d_gene: NA
abundance: NA
v_gene: TRBV5-1
CDR3nt: TGCGCCAGCAGCTTACCACAGGGACGCATGAACACTGAAGCTTTCTTT
CDR3aa: CASSLPQGRMNTEAFF

j_gene: TRBJ2-3
d_gene: TRBD1
abundance: once
v_gene: TRBV7-6
CDR3nt: TGTGCCAGCAGCTCCAACAGGGGCCCCACAGATACGCAGTATTTT
CDR3aa: CASSSNRGPTDTQYF

j_gene: TRBJ2-3
d_gene: TRBD1
abundance: NA
v_gene: TRBV9
CDR3nt: TGTGCCAGCAGCCCAACCGCGGGGACAGGGGAAAGAGATACGCAGTATTTT
CDR3aa: CASSPTAGTGERDTQYF

j_gene: TRBJ1-4
d_gene: NA
abundance: few
v_gene: TRBV5-1
CDR3nt: TGCGCCAGCAGCTCTGGCTGGTCCTCAAATGAAAAACTGTTTTTT
CDR3aa: CASSSGWSSNEKLFF

j_gene: TRBJ2-7
d_gene: NA
abundance: once
v_gene: TRBV27
CDR3nt: TGTGCCAGCAGTTTTAAGGGGTTAGGGGACGAGCAGTACTTC
CDR3aa: CASSFKGLGDEQYF

j_gene: TRBJ2-5
d_gene: TRBD2
abundance: once
v_gene: TRBV27
CDR3nt: TGTGCCAGCAGACCCGGACTAGCTGGGGGCGAGACCCAGTACTTC
CDR3aa: CASRPGLAGGETQYF

j_gene: TRBJ2-5
d_gene: NA
abundance: many
v_gene: TRBV20-1
CDR3nt: TGCAGTGCTGCCCTTCAAGAGACCCAGTACTTC
CDR3aa: CSAALQETQYF

j_gene: TRBJ2-7
d_gene: NA
abundance: once
v_gene: TRBV2
CDR3nt: TGTGCCAGCAGTGTACGTTTCTACGAGCAGTACTTC
CDR3aa: CASSVRFYEQYF

j_gene: TRBJ1-5
d_gene: NA
abundance: few
v_gene: TRBV6-4
CDR3nt: TGTGCCAGCAGTCCGGACGCCAATCAGCCCCAGCATTTT
CDR3aa: CASSPDANQPQHF

j_gene: TRBJ2-7
d_gene: TRBD2
abundance: NA
v_gene: TRBV29-1
CDR3nt: TGCAGCGCCCGGGAGGGGGTCACCTACGAGCAGTACTTC
CDR3aa: CSAREGVTYEQYF

j_gene: TRBJ2-1
d_gene: TRBD2
abundance: many
v_gene: TRBV6-1
CDR3nt: TGTGCCAGCACCATCTCCGGGGAGGGATACAATGAGCAGTTCTTC
CDR3aa: CASTISGEGYNEQFF

j_gene: TRBJ2-7
d_gene: TRBD1
abundance: NA
v_gene: TRBV23-1
CDR3nt: TGCGCCAGCAGTACCGGGACAGGGGCCGAGCAGTACTTC
CDR3aa: CASSTGTGAEQYF

j_gene: TRBJ2-1
d_gene: TRBD2
abundance: NA
v_gene: TRBV5-1
CDR3nt: TGCGCCAGCAGCTTGGATAGCGGGAGCTTTAATGAGCAGTTCTTC
CDR3aa: CASSLDSGSFNEQFF

j_gene: TRBJ2-3
d_gene: TRBD2
abundance: NA
v_gene: TRBV10-3
CDR3nt: TGTGCCATCAGTGAGGAAGCGGGAGAACATACGCAGTATTTT
CDR3aa: CAISEEAGEHTQYF

j_gene: TRBJ1-3
d_gene: TRBD1
abundance: NA
v_gene: TRBV6-1
CDR3nt: TGTGCCAGCAGTGCTTCGGGACAGCCGGACACCATATATTTT
CDR3aa: CASSASGQPDTIYF

j_gene: TRBJ2-7
d_gene: NA
abundance: NA
v_gene: TRBV7-6
CDR3nt: TGTGCCAGCGGGCGGGGCCGCGAGCAGTACTTC
CDR3aa: CASGRGREQYF

j_gene: TRBJ2-3
d_gene: NA
abundance: NA
v_gene: TRBV19
CDR3nt: TGTGCCAGTAGTCCCGACAGGCCTTCCCCTAGCACAGATACGCAGTATTTT
CDR3aa: CASSPDRPSPSTDTQYF

j_gene: TRBJ2-7
d_gene: TRBD1
abundance: NA
v_gene: TRBV28
CDR3nt: TGTGCCAGCAGTCAGGCACAGGGGAACTCCTACGAGCAGTACTTC
CDR3aa: CASSQAQGNSYEQYF

j_gene: TRBJ1-1
d_gene: NA
abundance: NA
v_gene: TRBV5-1
CDR3nt: TGCGCCAGCAGCTTTCGGGGAGACGGGTTGAACACTGAAGCTTTCTTT
CDR3aa: CASSFRGDGLNTEAFF

j_gene: TRBJ2-5
d_gene: NA
abundance: NA
v_gene: TRBV4-2
CDR3nt: TGTGCCAGCAGCACCCCGGGGGAGGCCCAGTACTTC
CDR3aa: CASSTPGEAQYF

j_gene: TRBJ2-2
d_gene: TRBD1
abundance: once
v_gene: TRBV6-5
CDR3nt: TGTGCCAGCAGCAGGGACAGAAACACCGGGGAGCTGTTTTTT
CDR3aa: CASSRDRNTGELFF

j_gene: TRBJ2-7
d_gene: NA
abundance: few
v_gene: TRBV7-9
CDR3nt: TGTGCCAGCAGCTTAGACGGACTCCCGGACGAGCAGTACTTC
CDR3aa: CASSLDGLPDEQYF

j_gene: TRBJ1-2
d_gene: NA
abundance: large
v_gene: TRBV6-1
CDR3nt: TGTGCCAGCAGCCTCGGGACCCTAAGCGTCTACACCTTC
CDR3aa: CASSLGTLSVYTF

j_gene: TRBJ2-1
d_gene: NA
abundance: NA
v_gene: TRBV25-1
CDR3nt: TGTGCCAGCAGTGAACGGATAGCCGGGGACATCAATGAGCAGTTCTTC
CDR3aa: CASSERIAGDINEQFF

j_gene: TRBJ2-1
d_gene: NA
abundance: NA
v_gene: TRBV27
CDR3nt: TGTGCCAGCAGTTTATCGTGGTCCAACAATGAGCAGTTCTTC
CDR3aa: CASSLSWSNNEQFF

j_gene: TRBJ1-5
d_gene: NA
abundance: NA
v_gene: TRBV27
CDR3nt: TGTGCCAGCAGTTTGGACTGGAGGCGCAATCAGCCCCAGCATTTT
CDR3aa: CASSLDWRRNQPQHF

j_gene: TRBJ1-1
d_gene: NA
abundance: NA
v_gene: TRBV4-1
CDR3nt: TGCGCCAGCAGCCAATGGGGACCCATGAACACTGAAGCTTTCTTT
CDR3aa: CASSQWGPMNTEAFF

j_gene: TRBJ1-5
d_gene: NA
abundance: NA
v_gene: TRBV6-5
CDR3nt: TGTGCCAGCAGTTACTCAGGGTTAAGCAATCAGCCCCAGCATTTT
CDR3aa: CASSYSGLSNQPQHF

j_gene: TRBJ1-5
d_gene: NA
abundance: NA
v_gene: TRBV30
CDR3nt: TGTGCCTGGAGTTGGGGAGGGCAGCCCCAGCATTTT
CDR3aa: CAWSWGGQPQHF

j_gene: TRBJ1-1
d_gene: TRBD1
abundance: NA
v_gene: TRBV19
CDR3nt: TGTGCCAGTAGTCGTACAGGGGACACTGAAGCTTTCTTT
CDR3aa: CASSRTGDTEAFF

j_gene: TRBJ2-5
d_gene: TRBD2
abundance: NA
v_gene: TRBV16
CDR3nt: TGTGCCAGCAGCCAATGGACTAGCGGGAATATCGAGACCCAGTACTTC
CDR3aa: CASSQWTSGNIETQYF

j_gene: TRBJ2-1
d_gene: TRBD2
abundance: NA
v_gene: TRBV5-4
CDR3nt: TGTGCCAGCAGCTTGGCTAGCGGGAGATACAATGAGCAGTTCTTC
CDR3aa: CASSLASGRYNEQFF

j_gene: TRBJ1-1
d_gene: NA
abundance: NA
v_gene: TRBV6-4
CDR3nt: TGTGCCAGCAGTGATCGGGAGAACACTGAAGCTTTCTTT
CDR3aa: CASSDRENTEAFF

j_gene: TRBJ1-1
d_gene: NA
abundance: NA
v_gene: TRBV7-9
CDR3nt: TGTGCCAGCAGTCAATCGGGAGCCACTGAAGCTTTCTTT
CDR3aa: CASSQSGATEAFF

j_gene: TRBJ1-3
d_gene: NA
abundance: NA
v_gene: TRBV25-1
CDR3nt: TGTGCCAGCAGTGAATTTCGGGACAAGGAAAACACCATATATTTT
CDR3aa: CASSEFRDKENTIYF

j_gene: TRBJ2-2
d_gene: NA
abundance: few
v_gene: TRBV7-9
CDR3nt: TGTGCCAGCAGCCACACGGGTTCGAGGGAGCTGTTTTTT
CDR3aa: CASSHTGSRELFF